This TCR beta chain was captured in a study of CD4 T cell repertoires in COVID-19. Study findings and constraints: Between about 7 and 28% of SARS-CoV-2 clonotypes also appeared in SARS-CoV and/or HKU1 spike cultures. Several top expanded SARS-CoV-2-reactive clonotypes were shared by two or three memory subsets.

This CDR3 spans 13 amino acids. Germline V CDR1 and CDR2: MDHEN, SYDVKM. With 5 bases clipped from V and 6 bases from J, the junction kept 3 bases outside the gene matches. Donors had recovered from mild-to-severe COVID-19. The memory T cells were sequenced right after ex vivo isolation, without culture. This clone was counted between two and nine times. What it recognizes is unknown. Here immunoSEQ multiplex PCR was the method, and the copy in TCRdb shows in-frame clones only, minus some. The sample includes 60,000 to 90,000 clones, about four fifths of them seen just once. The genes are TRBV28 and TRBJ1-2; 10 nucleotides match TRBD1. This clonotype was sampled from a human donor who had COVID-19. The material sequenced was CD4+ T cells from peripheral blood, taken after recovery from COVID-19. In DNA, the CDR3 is TGTGCCAGCAGTCGTGGGACAGGGGATGGCTACACCTTC. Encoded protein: CASSRGTGDGYTF.